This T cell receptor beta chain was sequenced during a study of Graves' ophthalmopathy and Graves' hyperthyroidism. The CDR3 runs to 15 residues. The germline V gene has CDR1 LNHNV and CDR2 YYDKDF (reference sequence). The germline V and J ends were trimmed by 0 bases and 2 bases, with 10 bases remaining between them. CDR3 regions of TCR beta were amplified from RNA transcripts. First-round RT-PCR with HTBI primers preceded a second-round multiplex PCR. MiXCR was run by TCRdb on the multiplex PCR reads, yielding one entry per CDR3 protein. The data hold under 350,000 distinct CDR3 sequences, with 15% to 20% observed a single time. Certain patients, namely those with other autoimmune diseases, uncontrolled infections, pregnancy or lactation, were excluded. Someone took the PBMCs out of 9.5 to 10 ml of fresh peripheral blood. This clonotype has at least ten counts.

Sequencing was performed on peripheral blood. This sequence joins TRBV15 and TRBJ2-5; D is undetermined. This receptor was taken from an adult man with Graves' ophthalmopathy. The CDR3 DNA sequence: TGTGCCACCAGCAGAGATAGGGCAGAACAAGAGACCCAGTACTTC. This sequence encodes CATSRDRAEQETQYF. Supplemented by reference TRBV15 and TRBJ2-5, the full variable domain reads DAMVIQNPRYQVTQFGKPVTLSCSQTLNHNVMYWYQQKSSQAPKLLFHYYDKDFNNEADTPDNFQSRRPNTSFCFLDIRSPGLGDTAMYLCATSRDRAEQETQYFGPGTRLLVL.